A selection of T cell receptor beta chains follows, all from one sample in a study of T cell repertoires in cytomegalovirus infection. TCRdb itself ran the reads through MiXCR, one entry per CDR3 protein. The data contain 300,000 or so distinct CDR3 sequences, under 30% of them singletons. Sequenced sample: PBMCs. All receptors derive from a human donor in good health (CMV status not recorded). Some clones in this sample may be carry-over from other donors' samples. The CDR3 runs from the conserved cysteine through the conserved F or W. Each record gives: J gene, D gene, V gene, clone size, CDR3 protein, CDR3 DNA. The D gene is left open where the match is weak. Clone size is shown for a subset of rows, as once, few, many or a class of expanded clone.

TRBJ1-2 | - | TRBV7-8 | few | CASSLGGEGGYTF | TGTGCCAGCAGCTTAGGAGGGGAGGGCGGCTACACCTTC
TRBJ2-1 | - | TRBV7-3 | - | CASSLTGAHNEQFF | TGTGCCAGCAGCTTAACGGGGGCCCACAATGAGCAGTTCTTC
TRBJ2-2 | - | TRBV11-3 | - | CASSLAGDDTGELFF | TGTGCCAGCAGCTTGGCAGGGGATGACACCGGGGAGCTGTTTTTT
TRBJ1-4 | TRBD1 | TRBV5-6 | once | CASSPGTGLEKLFF | TGTGCCAGCAGCCCCGGGACAGGGTTGGAAAAACTGTTTTTT
TRBJ2-7 | - | TRBV7-2 | few | CASSLLERQYF | TGTGCCAGCAGCTTACTAGAGCGGCAGTACTTC
TRBJ1-2 | - | TRBV28 | many | CASSTTGVGYTF | TGTGCCAGCAGTACAACAGGTGTGGGCTACACCTTC
TRBJ1-2 | - | TRBV28 | - | CATGGARGYTF | TGTGCTACGGGGGGGGCGAGAGGCTACACCTTC
TRBJ2-7 | TRBD1 | TRBV28 | few | CASNKPGQGNNEQYF | TGTGCCAGCAATAAACCGGGACAGGGTAATAACGAGCAGTACTTC
TRBJ2-3 | TRBD2 | TRBV7-9 | many | CASSPGGVWRGRARSTDTQYF | TGTGCCAGCAGTCCCGGGGGCGTTTGGCGCGGGAGGGCCCGGAGCACAGATACGCAGTATTTT
TRBJ2-1 | - | TRBV27 | - | CASSALGQIAYNEQFF | TGTGCCAGCAGTGCTCTAGGGCAGATCGCCTACAATGAGCAGTTCTTC
TRBJ2-4 | TRBD2 | TRBV11-2 | few | CASSLGLAGNIQYF | TGTGCCAGCAGCTTAGGGCTAGCGGGAAACATTCAGTACTTC
TRBJ2-3 | TRBD2 | TRBV11-2 | - | CASSAPTSVAQYF | TGTGCCAGCAGCGCCCCCACTAGCGTCGCGCAGTATTTT
TRBJ1-1 | - | TRBV9 | few | CASSGGGGISTEAFF | TGTGCCAGCAGCGGGGGTGGGGGTATATCCACTGAAGCTTTCTTT
TRBJ2-7 | TRBD2 | TRBV5-1 | few | CASSLAGPAGGEQYF | TGCGCCAGCAGCTTGGCCGGCCCAGCGGGAGGCGAGCAGTACTTC
TRBJ1-1 | TRBD1 | TRBV20-1 | once | CSAHQTDRGTEAFF | TGCAGTGCTCACCAGACCGACAGGGGGACTGAAGCTTTCTTT
TRBJ2-1 | - | TRBV29-1 | few | CSPQSGAEQFF | TGCAGCCCCCAAAGCGGCGCTGAGCAGTTCTTC
TRBJ2-7 | - | TRBV28 | few | CASSSNRRVSYEQYF | TGTGCCAGCAGTTCGAATCGCAGGGTCTCCTACGAGCAGTACTTC
TRBJ2-2 | - | TRBV7-2 | - | CASSLALGLANTGELFF | TGTGCCAGCAGCTTAGCTTTAGGGTTGGCGAACACCGGGGAGCTGTTTTTT
TRBJ2-1 | - | TRBV7-9 | many | CASSLDGFMSSYNEQFF | TGTGCCAGCAGCTTAGATGGCTTTATGAGCTCCTACAATGAGCAGTTCTTC
TRBJ1-4 | - | TRBV27 | few | CASSARLNEKLFF | TGTGCCAGCAGTGCAAGGTTAAATGAAAAACTGTTTTTT
TRBJ2-1 | - | TRBV19 | - | CASSPGTLVYNEQFF | TGTGCCAGTAGTCCCGGGACTCTTGTCTACAATGAGCAGTTCTTC
TRBJ2-7 | - | TRBV7-8 | many | CASSQVGGWEQYF | TGTGCCAGCAGCCAAGTCGGGGGATGGGAGCAGTACTTC
TRBJ2-3 | TRBD2 | TRBV20-1 | few | CSARVTRLAGTTDTQYF | TGCAGTGCTAGGGTCACCAGACTAGCGGGAACCACAGATACGCAGTATTTT
TRBJ1-2 | - | TRBV7-2 | many | CASSLGQGSYGYTF | TGTGCCAGCAGCTTAGGGCAGGGGAGCTATGGCTACACCTTC
TRBJ1-5 | - | TRBV11-2 | many | CASSNDGTNQPQHF | TGTGCCAGCAGCAACGACGGAACCAATCAGCCCCAGCATTTT
TRBJ2-1 | - | TRBV9 | - | CASSPDGASYNEQFF | TGTGCCAGCAGCCCCGATGGGGCCTCCTACAATGAGCAGTTCTTC
TRBJ1-4 | - | TRBV28 | few | CASSSAYREGNEKLFF | TGTGCCAGCAGTTCCGCCTACAGGGAAGGGAATGAAAAACTGTTTTTT
TRBJ2-1 | - | TRBV5-5 | many | CASSLDPSSYNEQFF | TGTGCCAGCAGCTTGGATCCGAGCTCCTACAATGAGCAGTTCTTC
TRBJ1-6 | TRBD1 | TRBV20-1 | - | CSAWTGDKSPLHF | TGCAGTGCCTGGACAGGGGATAAGTCACCCCTCCACTTT
TRBJ1-3 | - | TRBV12-3/TRBV12-4 | - | CASRTLGNTIYF | TGTGCCAGCAGGACCCTAGGAAACACCATATATTTT
TRBJ1-2 | - | TRBV28 | - | CASSSSGSGGYTF | TGTGCCAGCAGTTCCTCCGGGTCGGGTGGCTACACCTTC
TRBJ2-2 | - | TRBV7-2 | many | CASSFYRATGELFF | TGTGCCAGCAGCTTTTACAGGGCCACCGGGGAGCTGTTTTTT
TRBJ2-2 | - | TRBV15 | few | CATSRDGTGELFF | TGTGCCACCAGCAGAGATGGTACCGGGGAGCTGTTTTTT
TRBJ2-7 | TRBD2 | TRBV7-2 | few | CASSFSGRALSYEQYF | TGTGCCAGCAGCTTTAGCGGGAGGGCTCTCTCCTACGAGCAGTACTTC
TRBJ2-3 | TRBD2 | TRBV7-2 | - | CASSLGGGRGGYTDTQYF | TGTGCCAGCAGCTTAGGGGGGGGGCGGGGGGGGTACACAGATACGCAGTATTTT
TRBJ1-5 | - | TRBV7-8 | many | CASSLAPRDVYSFQPQHF | TGTGCCAGCAGCTTAGCCCCCCGCGATGTGTACTCCTTTCAGCCCCAGCATTTT
TRBJ2-5 | TRBD2 | TRBV20-1 | many | CSARDSLAGRETQYF | TGCAGTGCTAGAGATTCCCTAGCGGGGCGTGAGACCCAGTACTTC